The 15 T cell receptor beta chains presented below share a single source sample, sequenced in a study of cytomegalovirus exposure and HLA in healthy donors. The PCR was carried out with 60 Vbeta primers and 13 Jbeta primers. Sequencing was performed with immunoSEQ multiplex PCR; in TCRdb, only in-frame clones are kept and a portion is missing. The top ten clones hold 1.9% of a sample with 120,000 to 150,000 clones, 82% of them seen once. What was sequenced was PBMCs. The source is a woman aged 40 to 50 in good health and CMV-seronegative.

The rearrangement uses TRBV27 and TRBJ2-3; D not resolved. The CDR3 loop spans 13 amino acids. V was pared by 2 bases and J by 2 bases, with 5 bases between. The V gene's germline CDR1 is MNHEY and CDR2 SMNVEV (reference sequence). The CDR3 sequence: CASSLLNTDTQYF. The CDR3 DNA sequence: TGTGCCAGCAGTTTACTTAACACAGATACGCAGTATTTT.

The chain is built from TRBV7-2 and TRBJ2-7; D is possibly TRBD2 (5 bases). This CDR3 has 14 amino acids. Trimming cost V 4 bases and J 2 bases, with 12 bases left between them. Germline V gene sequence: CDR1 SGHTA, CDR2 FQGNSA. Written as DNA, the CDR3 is TGTGCCAGCAGCTACATCAGCGGAACCTACGAGCAGTACTTC. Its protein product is CASSYISGTYEQYF. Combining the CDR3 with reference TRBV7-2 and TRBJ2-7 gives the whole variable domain GAGVSQSPSNKVTEKGKDVELRCDPISGHTALYWYRQSLGQGLEFLIYFQGNSAPDKSGLPSDRFSAERTGGSVSTLTIQRTQQEDSAVYLCASSYISGTYEQYFGPGTRLTVT.

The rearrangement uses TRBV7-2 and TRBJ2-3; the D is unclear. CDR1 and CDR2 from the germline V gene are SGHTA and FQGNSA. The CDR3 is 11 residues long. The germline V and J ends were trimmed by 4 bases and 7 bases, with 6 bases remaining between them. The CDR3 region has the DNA TGTGCCAGCAGCTCTTCCTATACGCAGTATTTT. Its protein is CASSSSYTQYF.

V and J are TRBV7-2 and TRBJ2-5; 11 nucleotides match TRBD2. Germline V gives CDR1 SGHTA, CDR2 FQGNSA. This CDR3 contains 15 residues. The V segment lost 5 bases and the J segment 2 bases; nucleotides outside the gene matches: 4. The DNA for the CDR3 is TGTGCCAGCAGCCCAGGGACTAGCGGACAAGAGACCCAGTACTTC. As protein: CASSPGTSGQETQYF.

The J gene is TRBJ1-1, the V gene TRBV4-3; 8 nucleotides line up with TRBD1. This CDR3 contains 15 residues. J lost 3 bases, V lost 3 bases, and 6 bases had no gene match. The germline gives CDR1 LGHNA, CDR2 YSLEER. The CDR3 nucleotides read TGCGCCAGCAGCCATCTCCAGGGGGCTGACACTGAAGCTTTCTTT. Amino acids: CASSHLQGADTEAFF.

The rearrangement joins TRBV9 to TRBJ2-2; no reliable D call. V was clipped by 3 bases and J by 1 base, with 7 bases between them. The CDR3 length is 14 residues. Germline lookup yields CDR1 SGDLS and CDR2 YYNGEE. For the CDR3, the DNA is TGTGCCAGCAGCGGAAGACAGAACACCGGGGAGCTGTTTTTT. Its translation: CASSGRQNTGELFF.

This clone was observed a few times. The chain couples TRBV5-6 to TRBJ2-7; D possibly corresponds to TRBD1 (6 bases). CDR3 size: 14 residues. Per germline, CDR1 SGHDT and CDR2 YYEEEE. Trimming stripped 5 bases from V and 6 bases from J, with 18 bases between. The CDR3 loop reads CASRVGHLAGEQYF. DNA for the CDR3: TGTGCCAGCAGGGTGGGACATCTGGCTGGCGAGCAGTACTTC.

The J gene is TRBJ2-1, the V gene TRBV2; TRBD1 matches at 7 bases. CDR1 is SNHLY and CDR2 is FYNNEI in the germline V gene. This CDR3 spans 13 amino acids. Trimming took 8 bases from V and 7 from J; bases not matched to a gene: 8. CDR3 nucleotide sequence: TGTGCCAGCCGGCCGGACAGGTTTAATGAGCAGTTCTTC. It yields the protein CASRPDRFNEQFF. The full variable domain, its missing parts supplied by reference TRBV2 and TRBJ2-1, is EPEVTQTPSHQVTQMGQEVILRCVPISNHLYFYWYRQILGQKVEFLVSFYNNEISEKSEIFDDQFSVERPDGSNFTLKIRSTKLEDSAMYFCASRPDRFNEQFFGPGTRLTVL.

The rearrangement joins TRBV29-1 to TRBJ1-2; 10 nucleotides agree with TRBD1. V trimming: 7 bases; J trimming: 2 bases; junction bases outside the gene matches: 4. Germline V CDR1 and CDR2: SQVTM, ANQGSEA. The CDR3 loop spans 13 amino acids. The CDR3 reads CSGQDRGNYGYTF. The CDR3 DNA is TGCAGCGGCCAGGACAGGGGGAACTATGGCTACACCTTC.

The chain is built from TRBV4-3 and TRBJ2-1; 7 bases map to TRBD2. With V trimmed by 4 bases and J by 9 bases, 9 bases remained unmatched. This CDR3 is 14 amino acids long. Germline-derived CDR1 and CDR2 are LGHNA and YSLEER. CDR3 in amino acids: CASSLSAGNGEQFF. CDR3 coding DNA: TGCGCCAGCAGCCTCTCAGCGGGAAACGGTGAGCAGTTCTTC.

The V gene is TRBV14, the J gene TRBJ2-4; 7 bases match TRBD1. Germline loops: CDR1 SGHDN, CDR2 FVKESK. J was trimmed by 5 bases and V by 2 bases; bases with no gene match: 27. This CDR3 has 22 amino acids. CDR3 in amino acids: CASSQPPPLRQGTLFRENIQYF. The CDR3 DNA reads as TGTGCCAGCAGCCAACCCCCTCCCCTTAGACAGGGAACCCTATTTCGGGAAAACATTCAGTACTTC. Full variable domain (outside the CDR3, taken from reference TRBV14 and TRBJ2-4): EAGVTQFPSHSVIEKGQTVTLRCDPISGHDNLYWYRRVMGKEIKFLLHFVKESKQDESGMPNNRFLAERTGGTYSTLKVQPAELEDSGVYFCASSQPPPLRQGTLFRENIQYFGAGTRLSVL.

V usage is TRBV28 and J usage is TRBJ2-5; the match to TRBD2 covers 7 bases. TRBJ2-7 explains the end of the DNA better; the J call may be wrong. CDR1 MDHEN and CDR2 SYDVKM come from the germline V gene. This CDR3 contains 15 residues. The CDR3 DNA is TGTGCCAGCAGTCCCTGGGGCGGGGGCTCCTACGAGCAGTACTTC. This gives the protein CASSPWGGGSYEQYF.

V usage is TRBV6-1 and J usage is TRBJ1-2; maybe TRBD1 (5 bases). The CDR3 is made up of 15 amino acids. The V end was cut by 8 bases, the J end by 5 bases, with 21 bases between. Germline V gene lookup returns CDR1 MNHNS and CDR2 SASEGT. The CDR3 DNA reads TGTGCCAGCGGGCAGGGCACGAAGCGCCCGTATGGCTACACCTTC. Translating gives CASGQGTKRPYGYTF.

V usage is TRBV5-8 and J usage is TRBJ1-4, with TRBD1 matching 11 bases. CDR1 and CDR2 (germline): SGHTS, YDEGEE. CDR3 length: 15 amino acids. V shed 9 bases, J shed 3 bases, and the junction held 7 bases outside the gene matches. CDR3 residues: CATWDRGISNEKLFF. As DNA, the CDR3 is TGTGCCACCTGGGACAGGGGGATATCTAATGAAAAACTGTTTTTT.

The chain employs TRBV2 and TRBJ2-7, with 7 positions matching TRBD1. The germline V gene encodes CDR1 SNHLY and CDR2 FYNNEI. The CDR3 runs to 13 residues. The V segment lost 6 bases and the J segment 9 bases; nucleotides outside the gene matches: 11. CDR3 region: CASRRQGGSGQYF. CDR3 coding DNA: TGTGCCAGCAGGAGACAGGGTGGGTCCGGGCAGTACTTC.